This T cell receptor (beta chain) was obtained from a study of blood T cell repertoires in COVID-19. Seattle enrolled patients during active infection and tracked them longitudinally. This clone was counted a few times. Per the original data handling: Reference gene primer amplification gave nucleated cell count estimates. The protocol was immunoSEQ multiplex PCR, while the TCRdb copy is restricted to in-frame clones and leaves out a portion. That table gives V, J and clone size, and the DNA gave D and trimming. Counted here are hundreds of thousands of clones, approximately 90% occurring once; the ten biggest clones make up roughly 13%. CDR1 MNHEY and CDR2 SMNVEV come from the germline V gene (reference sequence). The V and J ends lost 6 bases and 1 base respectively, with 13 bases between them. The CDR3 is 15 residues long.

The sequenced material came from peripheral blood. The rearrangement uses TRBV27 and TRBJ1-3; a possible D gene is TRBD1 (5 bases). The TCR was taken from a woman between 45 and 60 years old with COVID-19, enrolled during active disease. Here the CDR3 DNA reads TGTGCCAGCAGCCCCCGGGGGAGATCTGGAAACACCATATATTTT. Protein sequence: CASSPRGRSGNTIYF.